This TCR beta chain was captured by sequencing in a study of tumor-infiltrating lymphocytes in localized non-small cell lung cancer. The overall study: Tumor tissue and non-adjacent uninvolved lung came from each patient.

Whole-study results and caveats: TCRbeta sequencing showed higher T cell infiltration in tumors than uninvolved lung. Available tissue quantity limited TCR sequencing to a patient subset. Technical variation could not be separated from intratumor heterogeneity here.

The ends were cut back, 3 bases at V and 8 bases at J, with 13 bases in the middle. Germline V gene data show CDR1 as SQVTM and CDR2 as ANQGSEA. The CDR3 runs 12 residues. Only in-frame clones appear in the TCRdb table, and some are missing; sequencing was by immunoSEQ multiplex PCR. Here the sample spans 3,500 to 4,000 clones, less than 70% being singletons. As concerns this clone: Antigen specificity is unknown.

Source material: uninvolved lung tissue not adjacent to the tumor. The sequence was collected from a human donor with non-small cell lung cancer. This chain uses TRBV29-1 with TRBJ1-2, with TRBD1 as a possible D gene (5 bases). CDR3 in amino acids: CSVDQGGYGYTF. The CDR3 bases are TGCAGCGTTGACCAGGGAGGGTACGGCTACACCTTC.